The table lists the clone carrying this TCR beta chain with a count of one. Its cognate antigen is unknown. This record comes from a study of T cell responses to AZD1222 COVID-19 vaccine. About the study: Pooled together were second doses at about 4 or about 12 weeks.

Study results and limitations: Unmutated regions of variants are reportedly targeted by nearly half of spike-specific TCRs. The donor group comprised mostly white British people and more females; the analysis possibly underestimated clonal diversity. Spike was spanned by vaccine-associated CD4 TCRs, with dominance at 160-218 and 743-854.

Assay: immunoSEQ multiplex PCR; the TCRdb copy retains only in-frame clones and omits some. The table shows 150,000 to 200,000 clones, with roughly 86% occurring only once. The CDR3 covers 15 residues. Between the trimmed V and J ends, which lost 2 bases and 1 base, there was a span of 12 bases. Germline lookup yields CDR1 SGHNT and CDR2 YYREEE (reference sequence). The V call is TRBV5-4, the J call TRBJ1-2; perhaps TRBD1 as D (5 bases). This sequence originates from an adult in good health. Source: peripheral blood, taken on day 0 of AZD1222 vaccination. CDR3 loop: CASSLEGQVNYGYTF. The CDR3 DNA reads as TGTGCCAGCAGCTTAGAAGGACAAGTTAACTATGGCTACACCTTC.